This T cell receptor beta chain was profiled in a study of regulatory T cells in long-lasting Graves disease. This sample's time point: persistent/refractory GD, antithyroid drugs over 5 years with positive TRAb. The TCR library was made from RNA that had been extracted from PBMCs in TRIzol. Library construction for TCR beta used iRepertoire HTBI primers and Arm-PCR of CDR3 regions. TCRdb independently ran MiXCR on the multiplex PCR reads; one entry per CDR3 protein. This sample yields approximately 690,000 distinct CDR3 sequences, of which about 30% are seen a single time; 40% to 55% belongs to the top ten. The CDR3 is 13 residues long. The V gene lost 5 bases and the J gene lost 4 bases, with 12 bases spanning the gap. Germline CDR1 reads SEHNR; CDR2 reads FQNEAQ (reference sequence).

This chain joins TRBV7-9 and TRBJ2-7; no clear D gene. Material: peripheral blood mononuclear cells (PBMCs), obtained when the disease was refractory, from a patient treated with antithyroid drugs. This TCR derives from a female donor with Graves disease. The CDR3 loop reads CASSPPPNYEQYF. The CDR3 DNA follows: TGTGCCAGCAGCCCTCCCCCCAATTACGAGCAGTACTTC. Full variable domain (missing parts from reference TRBV7-9 and TRBJ2-7): DTGVSQNPRHKITKRGQNVTFRCDPISEHNRLYWYRQTLGQGPEFLTYFQNEAQLEKSRLLSDRFSAERPKGSFSTLEIQRTEQGDSAMYLCASSPPPNYEQYFGPGTRLTVT.